The T cell receptor beta chain under discussion was sequenced for a study of T cells expressing NK-cell markers. About the study: HCMV serostatus: seven of eight sequenced donors positive, one negative. Findings and limits, study-wide: Clarity on HCMV specificity was lacking for the expanded NKG2C+ T cell clones. Dominant NKG2C+ clonotype frequencies of about 1.0-8% of CD8+ T cells were measured in over 5 donors. These clonotypes additionally ranked first within the CD3+CD56-NKG2C+ fraction of a handful of donors.

The germline gives CDR1 MDHEN, CDR2 SYDVKM. This CDR3 spans 12 amino acids. Concerning this clonotype itself: Its specificity is unknown.

For each CDR3 protein, TCRdb gives one entry from its re-call of the 5' RACE reads, without DNA. Recorded for this sample: 250,000 to 300,000 distinct CDR3 sequences. The TCR was taken from a woman between 18 and 70 years old in good health. The specimen sequenced was blood T cells: a sorted CD56 or NKG2C T cell subset, CD4+ or CD8+ T cells, or bulk PBMC T cells (not recorded which). This sequence joins TRBV28 and TRBJ2-7; absent DNA, TCRdb's TRBD1 call cannot be checked. CDR3 protein: CASKSDRYEQYF.